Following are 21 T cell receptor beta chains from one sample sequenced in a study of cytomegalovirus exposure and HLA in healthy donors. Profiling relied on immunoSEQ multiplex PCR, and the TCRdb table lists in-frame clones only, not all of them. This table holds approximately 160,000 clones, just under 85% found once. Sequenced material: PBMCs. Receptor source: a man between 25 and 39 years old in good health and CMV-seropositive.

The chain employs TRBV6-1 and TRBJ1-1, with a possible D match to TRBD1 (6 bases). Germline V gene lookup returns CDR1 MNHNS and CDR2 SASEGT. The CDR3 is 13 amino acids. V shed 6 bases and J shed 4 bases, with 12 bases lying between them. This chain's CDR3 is CASSGQLGTEAFF. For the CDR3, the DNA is TGTGCCAGCAGCGGACAGCTTGGCACTGAAGCTTTCTTT.

CDR3 nucleotide sequence: TGTGCCAGCACCGAGTTTAGCGGGGGGGCGGGAGATACGCAGTATTTT. It encodes CASTEFSGGAGDTQYF. The chain links TRBV2 to TRBJ2-3; 11 bases are a match to TRBD2. The CDR3 has 16 amino acids. Germline lookup yields CDR1 SNHLY and CDR2 FYNNEI. The V segment lost 7 bases and the J segment 5 bases; nucleotides outside the gene matches: 11.

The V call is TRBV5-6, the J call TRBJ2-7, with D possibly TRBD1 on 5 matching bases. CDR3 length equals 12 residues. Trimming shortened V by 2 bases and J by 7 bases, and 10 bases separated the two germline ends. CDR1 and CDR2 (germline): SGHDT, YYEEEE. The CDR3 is CASSLSGREQYF. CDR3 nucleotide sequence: TGTGCCAGCAGCTTATCAGGGCGGGAGCAGTACTTC.

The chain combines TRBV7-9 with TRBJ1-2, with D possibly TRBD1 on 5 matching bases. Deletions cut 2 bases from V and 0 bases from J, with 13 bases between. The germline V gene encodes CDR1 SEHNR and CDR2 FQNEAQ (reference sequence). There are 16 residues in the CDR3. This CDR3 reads CASSLSGPGANYGYTF. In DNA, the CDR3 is TGTGCCAGCAGCTTATCGGGGCCGGGGGCTAACTATGGCTACACCTTC.

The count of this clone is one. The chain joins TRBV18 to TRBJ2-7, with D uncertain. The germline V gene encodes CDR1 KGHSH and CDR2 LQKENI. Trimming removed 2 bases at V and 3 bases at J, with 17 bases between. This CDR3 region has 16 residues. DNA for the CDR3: TGTGCCAGCTCACCAGAACAAGGAACTATTTTCTACGAGCAGTACTTC. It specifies CASSPEQGTIFYEQYF.

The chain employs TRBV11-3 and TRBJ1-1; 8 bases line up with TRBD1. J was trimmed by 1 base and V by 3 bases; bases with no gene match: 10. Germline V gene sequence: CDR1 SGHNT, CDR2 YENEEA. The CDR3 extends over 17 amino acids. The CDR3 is CASSFGTGGQPNTEAFF. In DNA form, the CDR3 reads TGTGCCAGCAGCTTTGGAACAGGGGGACAACCGAACACTGAAGCTTTCTTT.

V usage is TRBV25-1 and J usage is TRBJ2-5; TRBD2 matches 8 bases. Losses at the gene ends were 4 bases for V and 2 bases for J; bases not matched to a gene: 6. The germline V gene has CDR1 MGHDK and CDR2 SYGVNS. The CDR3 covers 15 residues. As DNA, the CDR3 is TGTGCCAGCAGTGGGACTAGCACGGGACAAGAGACCCAGTACTTC. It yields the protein CASSGTSTGQETQYF.

The CDR3 spells CASSLAGATYNEQFF. The CDR3 region has the DNA TGTGCCAGCAGCTTAGCGGGGGCGACCTACAATGAGCAGTTCTTC. The chain combines TRBV5-4 with TRBJ2-1, with 8 bases matching TRBD2. In germline, CDR1 is SGHNT, CDR2 YYREEE (reference sequence). The CDR3 spans 15 residues. Trimming at V came to 2 bases and at J to 2 bases, leaving 3 bases not matched to a gene.

For the CDR3, the DNA is TGTGCCAGCAGATGGCAGGATCGCAATCAGCCCCAGCATTTT. It encodes CASRWQDRNQPQHF. The chain couples TRBV6-6 to TRBJ1-5, with D uncertain. CDR1 is MNHNY and CDR2 is SVGAGI in the germline V gene (reference sequence). CDR3 length: 14 amino acids. V was pared by 6 bases and J by 2 bases, with 11 bases between.

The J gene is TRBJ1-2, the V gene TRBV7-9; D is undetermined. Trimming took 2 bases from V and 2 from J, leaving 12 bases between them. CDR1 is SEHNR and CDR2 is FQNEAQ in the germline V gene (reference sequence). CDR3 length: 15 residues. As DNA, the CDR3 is TGTGCCAGCAGCTTATTATTGCCCAGGAACTATGGCTACACCTTC. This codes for CASSLLLPRNYGYTF.

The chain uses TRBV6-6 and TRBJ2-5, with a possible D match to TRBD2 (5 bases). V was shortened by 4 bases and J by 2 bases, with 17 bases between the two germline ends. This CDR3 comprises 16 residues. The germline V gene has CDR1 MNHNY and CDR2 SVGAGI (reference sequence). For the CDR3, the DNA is TGTGCCAGCAGTTCGAGGGCAGGCATCCTTCAAGAGACCCAGTACTTC. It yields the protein CASSSRAGILQETQYF.

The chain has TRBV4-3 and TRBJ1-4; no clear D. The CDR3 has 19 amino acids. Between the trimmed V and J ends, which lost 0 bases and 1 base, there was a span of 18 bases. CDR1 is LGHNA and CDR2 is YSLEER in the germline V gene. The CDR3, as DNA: TGCGCCAGCAGCCAAGATTATGGCAGAGGCCGTGAAACTAATGAAAAACTGTTTTTT. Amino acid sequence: CASSQDYGRGRETNEKLFF.

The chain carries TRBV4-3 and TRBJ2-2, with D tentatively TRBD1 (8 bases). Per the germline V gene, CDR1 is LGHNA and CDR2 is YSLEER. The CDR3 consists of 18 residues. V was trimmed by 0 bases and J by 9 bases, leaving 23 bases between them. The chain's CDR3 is CASSQERGDRFDFRELFF. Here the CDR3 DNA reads TGCGCCAGCAGCCAAGAACGGGGGGACAGGTTTGATTTCAGGGAGCTGTTTTTT.

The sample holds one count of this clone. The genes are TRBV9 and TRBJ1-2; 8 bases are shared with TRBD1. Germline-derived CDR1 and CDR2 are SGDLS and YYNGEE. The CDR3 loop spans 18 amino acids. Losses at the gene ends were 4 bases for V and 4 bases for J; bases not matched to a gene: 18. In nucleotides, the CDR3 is TGTGCCAGCAGCCCCCCAGGGGACAGGTTGGACGCCCCCTATGGCTACACCTTC. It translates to CASSPPGDRLDAPYGYTF.

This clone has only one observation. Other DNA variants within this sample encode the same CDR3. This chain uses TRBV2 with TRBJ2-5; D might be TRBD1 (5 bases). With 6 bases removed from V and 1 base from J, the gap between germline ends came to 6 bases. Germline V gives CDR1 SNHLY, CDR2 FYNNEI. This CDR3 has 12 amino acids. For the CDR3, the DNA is TGTGCCAGCAGCAGGGTCCAAGAGACCCAGTACTTC. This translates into CASSRVQETQYF.

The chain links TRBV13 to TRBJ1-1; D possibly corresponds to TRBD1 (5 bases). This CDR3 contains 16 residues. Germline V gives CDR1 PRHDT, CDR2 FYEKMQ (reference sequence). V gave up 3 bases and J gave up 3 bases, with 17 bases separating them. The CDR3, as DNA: TGTGCCAGCAGCTTCCTCCAGGGCGGGGGGTACACTGAAGCTTTCTTT. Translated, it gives CASSFLQGGGYTEAFF.

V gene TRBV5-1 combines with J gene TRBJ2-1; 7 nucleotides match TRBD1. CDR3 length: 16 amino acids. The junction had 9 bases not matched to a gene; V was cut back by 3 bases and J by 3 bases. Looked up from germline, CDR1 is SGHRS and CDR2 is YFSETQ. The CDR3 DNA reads TGCGCCAGCAGCTCGCAGACGGGACAGCTCTACAATGAGCAGTTCTTC. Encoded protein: CASSSQTGQLYNEQFF. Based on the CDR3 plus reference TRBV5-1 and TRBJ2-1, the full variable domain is KAGVTQTPRYLIKTRGQQVTLSCSPISGHRSVSWYQQTPGQGLQFLFEYFSETQRNKGNFPGRFSGRQFSNSRSEMNVSTLELGDSALYLCASSSQTGQLYNEQFFGPGTRLTVL.

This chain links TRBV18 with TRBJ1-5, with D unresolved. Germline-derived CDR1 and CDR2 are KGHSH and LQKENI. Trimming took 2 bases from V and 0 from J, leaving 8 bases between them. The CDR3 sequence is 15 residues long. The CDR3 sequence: CASSPFFYSNQPQHF. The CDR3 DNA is TGTGCCAGCTCACCATTTTTTTATAGCAATCAGCCCCAGCATTTT.

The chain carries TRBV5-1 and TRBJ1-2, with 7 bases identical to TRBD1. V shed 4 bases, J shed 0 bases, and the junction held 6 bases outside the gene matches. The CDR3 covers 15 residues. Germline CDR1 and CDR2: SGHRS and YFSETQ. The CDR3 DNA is TGCGCCAGCAGCATGCTACAGGGGTCTAACTATGGCTACACCTTC. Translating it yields CASSMLQGSNYGYTF.

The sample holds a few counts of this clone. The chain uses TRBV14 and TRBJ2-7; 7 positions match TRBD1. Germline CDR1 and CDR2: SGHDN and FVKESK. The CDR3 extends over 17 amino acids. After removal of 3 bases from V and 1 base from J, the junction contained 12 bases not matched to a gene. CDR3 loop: CASSQTYTGALSYEQYF. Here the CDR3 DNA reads TGTGCCAGCAGCCAGACGTATACAGGGGCCCTTTCCTACGAGCAGTACTTC.

This CDR3 is CASSPGQRGGLYEQYF. In DNA, the CDR3 is TGTGCCAGCAGCCCGGGCCAGCGGGGAGGATTATACGAGCAGTACTTC. This chain links TRBV7-9 with TRBJ2-7; 7 nucleotides agree with TRBD2. The CDR3 extends over 16 amino acids. With V trimmed by 5 bases and J by 4 bases, 14 bases remained unmatched. Looked up from germline, CDR1 is SEHNR and CDR2 is FQNEAQ (reference sequence).